These T cell receptor beta chains were read from a single sample in a study of T-cell reconstitution after alpha-beta-depleted transplantation in children. TCRdb redid the calling of the PCR reads with MiXCR, one entry per CDR3 protein. Seen here are around 450,000 distinct CDR3 sequences, roughly 10% observed once, and the top ten hold around 2%. This specimen was PBMCs, taken before TCRalphabeta/CD19-depleted stem cell transplant. The receptors shown here come from a child between 2 and 9 years old with inherited bone marrow failure, due to receive a stem cell transplant. Each CDR3 is given with its conserved first and last residue. D genes are given only for firm matches. Only part of the rows carry a size: once, few, many, or a class if the clone is expanded.

>TRBV6-1|TRBJ1-1|many|-
CASSPYVANTEAFF
TGTGCCAGCAGTCCGTATGTGGCGAACACTGAAGCTTTCTTT
>TRBV7-2|TRBJ2-2|many|-
CASSWGATNTGELFF
TGTGCCAGCAGCTGGGGAGCAACGAACACCGGGGAGCTGTTTTTT
>TRBV6-5|TRBJ2-2|many|-
CAVARMNTGELFF
TGTGCCGTGGCCAGAATGAACACCGGGGAGCTGTTTTTT
>TRBV4-3|TRBJ2-2|-|TRBD2
CASSQDLAGGHGELFF
TGCGCCAGCAGCCAAGACTTGGCGGGAGGGCACGGGGAGCTGTTTTTT
>TRBV20-1|TRBJ2-7|few|TRBD2
CSARTSPHEQYF
TGCAGTGCTCGGACTAGCCCCCACGAGCAGTACTTC
>TRBV5-8|TRBJ1-2|once|-
CASGFSRGDGYTF
TGTGCCAGCGGCTTTTCCAGGGGCGATGGCTACACCTTC
>TRBV20-1|TRBJ1-4|many|-
CSASVGWDEKLFF
TGCAGTGCTAGCGTAGGTTGGGATGAAAAACTGTTTTTT
>TRBV4-3|TRBJ2-1|many|-
CASSQDLGFVGGLNEQFF
TGCGCCAGCAGCCAAGATCTCGGCTTCGTTGGCGGGTTAAATGAGCAGTTCTTC
>TRBV10-2|TRBJ2-2|many|-
CASSESRDIQNTGELFF
TGCGCCAGCAGTGAGTCTCGGGACATCCAGAACACCGGGGAGCTGTTTTTT
>TRBV10-3|TRBJ2-3|many|-
CAISETSQGDTQYF
TGTGCCATCAGTGAGACTTCACAGGGAGATACGCAGTATTTT
>TRBV19|TRBJ2-3|many|-
CASTLGGSGPDTQYF
TGTGCCAGTACCCTAGGAGGGAGTGGCCCAGATACGCAGTATTTT
>TRBV29-1|TRBJ2-3|many|TRBD1
CSVGWLTGEDTQYF
TGCAGCGTTGGGTGGTTGACAGGGGAGGATACGCAGTATTTT
>TRBV29-1|TRBJ1-4|-|-
CSGFWGQTEKLFF
TGCAGTGGCTTTTGGGGGCAGACTGAAAAACTGTTTTTT
>TRBV7-2|TRBJ2-5|few|-
CASSLGVVETQYF
TGTGCCAGCAGCTTAGGGGTAGTGGAGACCCAGTACTTC
>TRBV4-3|TRBJ2-2|-|-
CASSPPRTHANTGELFF
TGCGCCAGCAGCCCTCCTAGGACTCACGCGAACACCGGGGAGCTGTTTTTT
>TRBV20-1|TRBJ2-7|few|-
CSARSVSEQYF
TGCAGTGCTAGAAGTGTGAGTGAGCAGTACTTC
>TRBV3-1|TRBJ2-7|many|-
CASSQVGGAGLNSYEQYF
TGTGCCAGCAGCCAGGTCGGGGGCGCCGGCCTTAACTCCTACGAGCAGTACTTC
>TRBV24-1|TRBJ2-1|-|-
CATSDLTSWYNEQFF
TGTGCCACCAGTGATTTGACTAGCTGGTACAATGAGCAGTTCTTC
>TRBV7-9|TRBJ2-7|many|-
CASSGDEEGYEQYF
TGTGCCAGCAGTGGGGACGAGGAAGGCTACGAGCAGTACTTC
>TRBV2|TRBJ2-1|many|-
CASMYGSTHNEQFF
TGTGCCAGCATGTACGGTTCCACACACAATGAGCAGTTCTTC
>TRBV6-2/TRBV6-3|TRBJ1-1|many|-
CASTMGASLTEAFF
TGTGCCAGCACCATGGGGGCCAGTCTCACTGAAGCTTTCTTT
>TRBV7-2|TRBJ2-7|many|TRBD1
CASSSRQGPEQYF
TGTGCCAGCAGCTCGAGACAGGGGCCCGAGCAGTACTTC
>TRBV11-2|TRBJ2-1|many|-
CASSLLLGQDNEQFF
TGTGCCAGCAGCTTACTCTTAGGTCAGGACAATGAGCAGTTCTTC
>TRBV29-1|TRBJ2-5|many|-
CSVVEGLGTQYF
TGCAGCGTTGTGGAGGGGCTGGGGACCCAGTACTTC
>TRBV7-2|TRBJ2-7|many|-
CASSLGSAAYYEHYF
TGTGCCAGCAGCTTAGGATCAGCAGCCTATTACGAGCATTACTTC
>TRBV5-1|TRBJ1-1|many|TRBD1
CASRPGQGKRNTEAFF
TGCGCCAGCAGACCGGGACAGGGGAAAAGGAACACTGAAGCTTTCTTT
>TRBV11-2|TRBJ2-7|-|TRBD2
CASSLMFTGLAGGLVEQYF
TGTGCCAGCAGCTTGATGTTTACGGGACTAGCGGGAGGGCTCGTGGAGCAGTACTTC
>TRBV7-2|TRBJ2-1|-|TRBD1
CASSLVGTGHNEQFF
TGTGCCAGCAGCTTAGTCGGGACAGGGCACAATGAGCAGTTCTTC
>TRBV5-8|TRBJ1-2|many|-
CASSLWPENYGYTF
TGTGCCAGCAGCTTGTGGCCAGAAAACTATGGCTACACCTTC
>TRBV10-3|TRBJ1-1|many|-
CAISEWMGGRNTEAFF
TGTGCCATCAGTGAGTGGATGGGGGGGCGTAACACTGAAGCTTTCTTT
>TRBV12-3/TRBV12-4|TRBJ2-1|many|TRBD1
CASSFGQGSYNEQFF
TGTGCCAGCAGCTTCGGACAGGGGTCCTACAATGAGCAGTTCTTC
>TRBV27|TRBJ2-5|many|TRBD1
CASSLQQGDQETQYF
TGTGCCAGCAGTTTACAGCAGGGGGATCAAGAGACCCAGTACTTC
>TRBV12-3/TRBV12-4|TRBJ1-1|many|-
CASSHGTPAEAFF
TGTGCCAGCAGTCACGGGACACCCGCTGAAGCTTTCTTT
>TRBV12-3/TRBV12-4|TRBJ2-7|many|-
CASSLTPSYEQYF
TGTGCCAGCAGTTTGACCCCCAGCTACGAGCAGTACTTC
>TRBV5-1|TRBJ2-7|-|TRBD2
CASSLAKREGAYEQYF
TGCGCCAGCAGCCTGGCCAAGCGGGAGGGTGCCTACGAGCAGTACTTC
>TRBV20-1|TRBJ2-7|few|-
CSAEYYEQYF
TGCAGTGCCGAATACTACGAGCAGTACTTC
>TRBV20-1|TRBJ2-2|many|TRBD2
CSATRLATPVLGTGELFF
TGCAGTGCTACTCGACTAGCGACTCCTGTTCTCGGGACCGGGGAGCTGTTTTTT